This T cell receptor (beta chain) was obtained from a study of T cell clonotyping in hematopoietic cell transplantation. V lost 0 bases, J lost 6 bases, and 12 bases stayed unmatched. The CDR3 contains 17 residues. The germline CDR1 and CDR2 sequences are LGHNA and YSLEER. Clones were read by immunoSEQ multiplex PCR, and TCRdb kept only the in-frame ones, dropping some. The sample lists 15,000 to 20,000 clones, 70% to 90% seen once, with roughly 4.3% in the top ten. The sample was peripheral blood mononuclear cells. V and J are TRBV4-3 and TRBJ1-2; TRBD1 matches at 8 bases. This TCR derives from a middle-aged woman in good health. Some clones in this sample may be carry-over from other donors' samples. The CDR3 region has the DNA TGCGCCAGCAGCCAAGATAGATTCTTCCAGGGGGCTGATGGCTACACCTTC. This encodes CASSQDRFFQGADGYTF.